The 27 T cell receptor beta chains presented below share a single source sample, sequenced in a study of T-cell reconstitution after alpha-beta-depleted transplantation in children. Molecular barcoding with unique molecular identifiers was used for the TCRbeta library. TCRdb reprocessed the PCR reads via MiXCR and lists one record per CDR3 protein. This table has approximately 82,000 distinct CDR3 sequences, about 14% appearing once. The sequencing used PBMCs, mostly from graft donor cells, collected 180 days after TCRalphabeta/CD19-depleted stem cell transplant. The receptors stem from a male patient aged 2 to 10 who had a stem cell transplant for acute lymphoblastic leukemia, so the T cells may come from the graft donor.

This clonotype turned up a few times. The V call is TRBV3-1, the J call TRBJ2-5; D assignment may be TRBD1 or TRBD2 (5 bases each). The V and J ends lost 6 bases and 0 bases respectively, with 11 bases between them. This CDR3 contains 14 residues. Germline V CDR1 and CDR2: LGHDT, YNNKEL (reference sequence). CDR3 loop: CASRRDGDQETQYF. The CDR3 DNA follows: TGTGCCAGCAGACGGGACGGCGACCAAGAGACCCAGTACTTC.

The chain uses TRBV20-1 and TRBJ2-2; 8 bases are a match to TRBD1. In germline, CDR1 is DFQATT, CDR2 SNEGSKA (reference sequence). V lost 6 bases and J lost 3; bases outside the gene matches: 3. CDR3 length: 13 residues. CDR3 sequence reads: CSALQGDTGELFF. CDR3 DNA sequence: TGCAGTGCATTACAGGGGGACACCGGGGAGCTGTTTTTT.

This clonotype was counted at least ten times. V is TRBV5-4 and J is TRBJ1-1, with 9 bases identical to TRBD1. The germline V gene has CDR1 SGHNT and CDR2 YYREEE (reference sequence). With 0 bases clipped from V and 6 bases from J, the junction kept 6 bases outside the gene matches. The length of the CDR3 is 15 residues. CDR3 coding DNA: TGTGCCAGCAGCTTGGGAGGGGACAGGGACTCTGAAGCTTTCTTT. This codes for CASSLGGDRDSEAFF.

The rearrangement joins TRBV5-1 to TRBJ2-5; 13 nucleotides match TRBD2. This CDR3 comprises 18 residues. The V and J ends lost 0 bases and 1 base, in that order; junction bases with no gene match: 6. Germline V lookup: CDR1 SGHRS, CDR2 YFSETQ. The CDR3 region has the DNA TGCGCCAGCAGCTTGGCCCCCACTAGCGGGGGGGCCCAAGAGACCCAGTACTTC. This encodes CASSLAPTSGGAQETQYF.

The table lists this clonotype with a few counts. V and J are TRBV18 and TRBJ1-1; D call uncertain. Germline V gene sequence: CDR1 KGHSH, CDR2 LQKENI. V was shortened by 2 bases and J by 10 bases, with 17 bases between the two germline ends. The CDR3 consists of 14 residues. The CDR3 DNA follows: TGTGCCAGCTCACCATTAAAAAGGAGCCAGCTAGCTTTCTTT. As protein: CASSPLKRSQLAFF.

The V and J genes are TRBV6-6 and TRBJ2-3; D is unresolved. Germline V CDR1 and CDR2: MNHNY, SVGAGI (reference sequence). The CDR3 loop spans 11 amino acids. The V gene lost 1 base and the J gene lost 6 bases, with 2 bases spanning the gap. CDR3 sequence (DNA): TGTGCCAGCAGTTACTTTGATACGCAGTATTTT. It codes for CASSYFDTQYF.

This clonotype has more than one count but fewer than ten. The chain combines TRBV20-1 with TRBJ2-5; no reliable D call. Germline V lookup: CDR1 DFQATT, CDR2 SNEGSKA (reference sequence). With 5 bases removed from V and 5 bases from J, the gap between germline ends came to 21 bases. CDR3 size: 15 residues. In nucleotides, the CDR3 is TGCAGTGCTCAAGATTATGGGGTAGCTGGGGAGACCCAGTACTTC. Protein product: CSAQDYGVAGETQYF.

This clonotype was detected many times. The chain couples TRBV20-1 to TRBJ1-5, with a possible D match to TRBD1 (6 bases). CDR1 and CDR2 from the germline V gene are DFQATT and SNEGSKA (reference sequence). The CDR3 covers 14 residues. Trimming pared 5 bases from V and 6 bases from J, leaving 17 bases between. CDR3 nucleotides: TGCAGTGCTCCGGAGGGGGGGAGAGGTCAGCCCCAGCATTTT. This translates into CSAPEGGRGQPQHF.

The chain has TRBV7-9 and TRBJ1-2; D uncertain. V was cut by 5 bases and J by 7 bases, with 8 bases left in between. Germline CDR1 SEHNR, CDR2 FQNEAQ (reference sequence). This CDR3 comprises 11 residues. The CDR3 region is CASSVGGGYTF. The CDR3 nucleotides read TGTGCCAGCAGCGTAGGAGGTGGCTACACCTTC. Combining the CDR3 with reference TRBV7-9 and TRBJ1-2 gives the whole variable domain DTGVSQNPRHKITKRGQNVTFRCDPISEHNRLYWYRQTLGQGPEFLTYFQNEAQLEKSRLLSDRFSAERPKGSFSTLEIQRTEQGDSAMYLCASSVGGGYTFGSGTRLTVV.

This CDR3 reads CASSFLDTRAKNIQYF. CDR3 nucleotides: TGTGCCAGCAGCTTCCTTGACACTAGAGCCAAAAACATTCAGTACTTC. This chain links TRBV5-6 with TRBJ2-4, with D possibly TRBD2 on 5 matching bases. CDR3 length: 16 amino acids. With 2 bases removed from V and 0 bases from J, the gap between germline ends came to 12 bases. Germline V gene data show CDR1 as SGHDT and CDR2 as YYEEEE.

In DNA form, the CDR3 reads TGTGCCAGCACCCGCAACCAACTGAACACTGAAGCTTTCTTT. This codes for CASTRNQLNTEAFF. V is TRBV12-3 or TRBV12-4 and J is TRBJ1-1; D gene unclear. CDR3 length: 14 amino acids. V lost 7 bases and J 0 bases, leaving 12 bases between the germline ends.

Note on this clonotype: At one end, the junction sequence differs from germline, possibly due to a read error. The chain recombines TRBV7-9 with TRBJ2-3; D remains ambiguous. In germline, CDR1 is SEHNR, CDR2 FQNEAQ (reference sequence). The CDR3 is 15 residues long. The CDR3 bases are TGTGCCAGCAGCTTAGTCGGTGACCTAGGCGCCGCCGAAAGATTT. Protein: CASSLVGDLGAAERF.

The chain recombines TRBV7-8 with TRBJ2-5; no clear D gene. Germline lookup yields CDR1 SGHVS and CDR2 FQNEAQ. Trimming stripped 5 bases from V and 8 bases from J, with 12 bases between. The CDR3 length is 12 residues. DNA of the CDR3: TGTGCCAGCAGCCCTAGGGTGGGAACCCAGTACTTC. Encoded protein: CASSPRVGTQYF. Full variable domain (rest looked up from reference TRBV7-8 and TRBJ2-5): GAGVSQSPRYKVAKRGQDVALRCDPISGHVSLFWYQQALGQGPEFLTYFQNEAQLDKSGLPSDRFFAERPEGSVSTLKIQRTQQEDSAVYLCASSPRVGTQYFGPGTRLLVL.

In this sample, this clonotype turned up a few times. The chain couples TRBV4-3 to TRBJ2-5; 7 nucleotides match TRBD1. This CDR3 spans 16 amino acids. The trim removed 2 bases at V and 4 bases at J, leaving 10 bases unmatched. Germline V gene lookup returns CDR1 LGHNA and CDR2 YSLEER. CDR3 sequence: CASSQQGQADGETQYF. The CDR3 nucleotides read TGCGCCAGCAGCCAACAAGGACAGGCGGACGGAGAGACCCAGTACTTC.

This clonotype was observed at least ten times. This sequence joins TRBV7-2 and TRBJ2-1; no reliable D call. V gave up 5 bases and J gave up 0 bases, with 8 bases separating them. From germline, CDR1 is SGHTA and CDR2 FQGNSA. CDR3 size: 14 residues. This CDR3 is CASSPPGSYNEQFF. The CDR3 DNA follows: TGTGCCAGCAGCCCCCCGGGCTCCTACAATGAGCAGTTCTTC. The full variable domain, rest sourced from reference TRBV7-2 and TRBJ2-1, is GAGVSQSPSNKVTEKGKDVELRCDPISGHTALYWYRQSLGQGLEFLIYFQGNSAPDKSGLPSDRFSAERTGGSVSTLTIQRTQQEDSAVYLCASSPPGSYNEQFFGPGTRLTVL.

This clonotype was counted between two and nine times. This chain links TRBV20-1 with TRBJ2-3; D is unclear. Trimming took 3 bases from V and 2 from J, leaving 18 bases between them. Germline V CDR1 and CDR2: DFQATT, SNEGSKA (reference sequence). CDR3 size: 16 residues. CDR3 in amino acids: CSASPPPTVSTDTQYF. DNA for the CDR3: TGCAGTGCTAGCCCCCCCCCTACAGTGTCCACAGATACGCAGTATTTT.

This clonotype was detected only a few times. The chain joins TRBV12-3 or TRBV12-4 to TRBJ1-2, with D tentatively TRBD1 (5 bases). The length of the CDR3 is 12 residues. The germline V and J ends were trimmed by 3 bases and 8 bases, with 10 bases remaining between them. The CDR3 is CASSFQGWGYTF. CDR3 nucleotides: TGTGCCAGCAGTTTCCAGGGCTGGGGCTACACCTTC.

This clonotype was detected only a few times. V gene TRBV11-2 combines with J gene TRBJ2-2; 10 bases agree with TRBD1. This CDR3 is 15 amino acids long. Trimming cost V 1 base and J 5 bases; bases outside gene matches: 1. The germline gives CDR1 SGHAT, CDR2 FQNNGV. For the CDR3, the DNA is TGTGCCAGCAGCTTAGGGGGACAGGGGACCGGGGAGCTGTTTTTT. Residues: CASSLGGQGTGELFF.

V and J are TRBV20-1 and TRBJ1-1; no definite D call. Germline CDR1 DFQATT, CDR2 SNEGSKA (reference sequence). Trimming removed 0 bases at V and 11 bases at J, with 13 bases between. This CDR3 spans 12 amino acids. The CDR3 DNA sequence: TGCAGTGCTAGAGATGGCCGGGAGGAGGCTTTCTTT. Residues: CSARDGREEAFF.

This clonotype was observed a handful of times. The chain has TRBV7-9 and TRBJ2-6, with D unresolved. This CDR3 has 10 amino acids. Trimming stripped 5 bases from V and 12 bases from J, with 5 bases between. Germline assignment: CDR1 SEHNR and CDR2 FQNEAQ (reference sequence). The CDR3 DNA reads TGTGCCAGCAGCCCCGCCGTCCTGACTTTC. Its translation: CASSPAVLTF. Together with reference TRBV7-9 and TRBJ2-6, the CDR3 gives the full variable domain: DTGVSQNPRHKITKRGQNVTFRCDPISEHNRLYWYRQTLGQGPEFLTYFQNEAQLEKSRLLSDRFSAERPKGSFSTLEIQRTEQGDSAMYLCASSPAVLTFGAGSRLTVL.

This clonotype was found a few times. The rearrangement links TRBV7-2 to TRBJ2-5; 7 bases line up with TRBD1. The trim removed 2 bases at V and 6 bases at J, leaving 3 bases unmatched. CDR3 length: 13 residues. Germline V gives CDR1 SGHTA, CDR2 FQGNSA. CDR3 region: CASSLNRGQTQYF. As DNA, the CDR3 is TGTGCCAGCAGCTTAAACAGGGGTCAGACCCAGTACTTC. The full variable domain, in which reference TRBV7-2 and TRBJ2-5 provide the parts outside the CDR3, is GAGVSQSPSNKVTEKGKDVELRCDPISGHTALYWYRQSLGQGLEFLIYFQGNSAPDKSGLPSDRFSAERTGGSVSTLTIQRTQQEDSAVYLCASSLNRGQTQYFGPGTRLLVL.

This chain uses TRBV7-2 with TRBJ2-6, with D unclear. Germline V gene lookup returns CDR1 SGHTA and CDR2 FQGNSA. CDR3 size: 16 residues. V lost 5 bases, J lost 2 bases, and 13 bases lay in between. CDR3 nucleotide sequence: TGTGCCAGCAGCCAGGAGCTTGGGACTGGGGCCAACGTCCTGACTTTC. This sequence encodes CASSQELGTGANVLTF. Full variable domain (outside the CDR3, taken from reference TRBV7-2 and TRBJ2-6): GAGVSQSPSNKVTEKGKDVELRCDPISGHTALYWYRQSLGQGLEFLIYFQGNSAPDKSGLPSDRFSAERTGGSVSTLTIQRTQQEDSAVYLCASSQELGTGANVLTFGAGSRLTVL.

V and J are TRBV5-6 and TRBJ1-2; 8 bases map to TRBD1. CDR3 length equals 15 residues. Germline CDR1 and CDR2: SGHDT and YYEEEE. Unmatched junction bases numbered 8, after V lost 3 bases and J lost 4 bases. For the CDR3, the DNA is TGTGCCAGCAGCTCCAGGGGGCGGAGGGGCTATGGCTACACCTTC. Translation: CASSSRGRRGYGYTF.

The chain links TRBV20-1 to TRBJ2-7; D is ambiguous. From germline, CDR1 is DFQATT and CDR2 SNEGSKA (reference sequence). The CDR3 spans 13 residues. The germline V and J ends were trimmed by 3 bases and 1 base, with 10 bases remaining between them. CDR3 sequence: CSASPPASYEQYF. The DNA for the CDR3 is TGCAGTGCTAGCCCCCCGGCGTCCTACGAGCAGTACTTC.

This clonotype was recorded a few times. The V and J genes are TRBV5-1 and TRBJ2-7; D gene unclear. Per the germline V gene, CDR1 is SGHRS and CDR2 is YFSETQ. The CDR3 extends over 14 amino acids. V lost 3 bases and J 2 bases, leaving 12 bases between the germline ends. The CDR3 region has the DNA TGCGCCAGCAGCTCCGGTAACGTGCCCTACGAGCAGTACTTC. This sequence encodes CASSSGNVPYEQYF.

The chain couples TRBV30 to TRBJ2-1, with a weak D call TRBD2 (6 bases). The germline V gene has CDR1 GTSNPN and CDR2 SVGIG (reference sequence). The CDR3 covers 16 residues. V lost 3 bases to trimming and J lost 0 bases, with 15 bases between them. For the CDR3, the DNA is TGTGCCTGGAGCTTGGGCGGGGCTAGCTCCTACAATGAGCAGTTCTTC. Translating gives CAWSLGGASSYNEQFF.

CDR3 bases: TGTGCCAGCGGACAGCCAGCTCAACTCTACGAGCAGTACTTC. Encoded protein: CASGQPAQLYEQYF. The chain recombines TRBV18 with TRBJ2-7; possible D gene TRBD1, 6 bases. CDR1 KGHSH and CDR2 LQKENI come from the germline V gene. Trimming removed 8 bases at V and 3 bases at J, with 17 bases between. The CDR3 runs 14 residues. Full variable domain (outside the CDR3, taken from reference TRBV18 and TRBJ2-7): NAGVMQNPRHLVRRRGQEARLRCSPMKGHSHVYWYRQLPEEGLKFMVYLQKENIIDESGMPKERFSAEFPKEGPSILRIQQVVRGDSAAYFCASGQPAQLYEQYFGPGTRLTVT.